The 16 T cell receptor beta chains presented below share a single source sample, sequenced in a study of T cell clonality in common variable immunodeficiency. Study conclusions and caveats: Reportedly, TCR beta sequences from common variable immunodeficiency showed fewer deletions and N-nucleotide insertions.

Their recognized antigens are unknown. The repertoire was sequenced with immunoSEQ multiplex PCR; TCRdb's copy has only in-frame clones and lacks some. The profile covers about 17,000 clones, none occurring a single time. The specimen was peripheral blood mononuclear cells. These receptors all come from a human donor with common variable immunodeficiency.

This clone has only a few counts. The DNA ends 3 residues before the CDR3 does, and the rest of the CDR3 is filled in from the germline J gene. This sequence joins TRBV19 and TRBJ1-2, with TRBD1 as a possible D gene (6 bases). There are 13 residues in the CDR3. Germline V gene data show CDR1 as LNHDA and CDR2 as SQIVND (reference sequence). V dropped 2 bases and J dropped 4 bases, with 8 bases sitting between them. CDR3 loop: CASSIQGTYGYTF. The covered CDR3 bases are TGTGCCAGTAGTATACAGGGGACCTATGGC.

This clone has just a few counts. Read data end 3 residues before the CDR3 end; the end is taken from the germline J gene. The V and J genes are TRBV6-2 or TRBV6-3 and TRBJ2-7; the D is unclear. The CDR3 sequence is 13 residues long. Trimming removed 2 bases from V and 6 bases from J, with 11 bases in between. Germline V gene data show CDR1 as MNHEY and CDR2 as SVGEGT. The CDR3 region is CASSYTRRSEQYF. The part of the CDR3 DNA that was read is TGTGCCAGCAGTTACACACGCAGATCCGAG.

This clone was seen many times. The read ends 3 residues before the CDR3 terminus; that terminus is restored from the germline J gene. V is TRBV18 and J is TRBJ1-1, with D perhaps TRBD1 (5 bases). Germline CDR1 KGHSH, CDR2 LQKENI. V gave up 4 bases and J gave up 2 bases, with 11 bases separating them. The CDR3 sequence is 14 residues long. The CDR3 spells CASSLGGENTEAFF. CDR3 DNA (partial): TGTGCCAGCTCACTGGGGGGGGAAAACACTGAA.

This clone was seen at least ten times. The junction departs from the called germline gene at one end, perhaps through a read error. The observed sequence ends 3 residues before the CDR3 terminus, with the missing tail filled in from the germline J gene. This rearrangement joins TRBV4-2 to TRBJ1-2; 7 nucleotides match TRBD1. Looked up from germline, CDR1 is LGHNA and CDR2 is YNFKEQ. The CDR3 contains 16 residues. The sequenced part of the CDR3 DNA is TGCGCCAGCAGCCAAGATCGAGGACAGGAGTCCTATGGC. This codes for CASSQDRGQESYG. The full CDR3 is CASSQDRGQESYGYTF.

This clone was seen at least ten times. The read is 3 residues too short to cover the CDR3 end, so that end is filled in from the germline J gene. The V call is TRBV6-2 or TRBV6-3, the J call TRBJ1-2, with D possibly TRBD1 on 5 matching bases. Germline V CDR1 and CDR2: MNHEY, SVGEGT. V was trimmed by 2 bases and J by 2 bases, leaving 15 bases between them. This CDR3 is 16 amino acids long. Here the CDR3 reads CASSYRPREGNYGYTF. The part of the CDR3 DNA that was read is TGTGCCAGCAGTTACCGGCCCAGGGAGGGGAACTATGGC.

This clone is medium-sized in the sample. The read gets to within 3 residues of the CDR3 end, and the germline J gene fills in the rest. V gene TRBV24-1 combines with J gene TRBJ1-2; D is uncertain. The CDR3 sequence is 12 residues long. V was clipped by 4 bases and J by 4 bases, with 6 bases between them. Germline values: CDR1 KGHDR, CDR2 SFDVKD. The CDR3 bases that were read are TGTGCCACCAGTGAAACAGCCTATGGC. This translates into CATSETAYG. The full-length CDR3 reads as CATSETAYGYTF.

There are a few counts of this clone. The read terminates 3 residues before the CDR3 end, so the remaining end is supplied by the germline J gene. The chain couples TRBV19 to TRBJ1-1; the match to TRBD1 covers 9 bases. Per the germline V gene, CDR1 is LNHDA and CDR2 is SQIVND (reference sequence). The trim removed 3 bases at V and 7 bases at J, leaving 6 bases unmatched. There are 14 residues in the CDR3. Here the CDR3 reads CASSIVQGAGEAFF. Incomplete CDR3 DNA: TGTGCCAGTAGTATCGTACAGGGGGCCGGTGAA.

The CDR3 bases that were read are TGTGCCAGCAGCTTAGCGCTTAGGGTTGATGGC. This sequence encodes CASSLALRVDG. In full, the CDR3 reads CASSLALRVDGYTF. The gene calls are TRBV7-2 and TRBJ1-2, with D unclear. Read data end 3 residues before the CDR3 end; the end is taken from the germline J gene. The CDR3 is 14 residues long. CDR1 is SGHTA and CDR2 is FQGNSA in the germline V gene. V lost 0 bases and J lost 6, with 11 bases in between.

This clone has just a few counts. The read terminates 3 residues before the CDR3 end, so the remaining end is supplied by the germline J gene. The chain employs TRBV5-4 and TRBJ1-6, with D possibly being TRBD1 (6 bases). This CDR3 region has 14 residues. CDR1 and CDR2 (germline): SGHNT, YYREEE (reference sequence). Between the trimmed V and J ends, which lost 2 bases and 6 bases, there was a span of 9 bases. The covered CDR3 bases are TGTGCCAGCAGCTTCCGGGACACTAATTCACCC. This gives the protein CASSFRDTNSP. The CDR3 in full is CASSFRDTNSPLHF.

This clone was detected only a few times. The CDR3 end is not reached by the read, which stops 3 residues before it; the germline J gene fills it in. This chain connects TRBV19 to TRBJ1-5; tentative D call: TRBD1 (6 bases). The CDR3 runs 15 residues. The germline V gene has CDR1 LNHDA and CDR2 SQIVND (reference sequence). V lost 4 bases to trimming and J lost 7 bases, with 17 bases between them. CDR3 bases read: TGTGCCAGTAGTACGCAGTCAGGGGCAGGGCAGCCC. It translates to CASSTQSGAGQP. The CDR3 as a whole reads CASSTQSGAGQPQHF.

There are a few counts of this clone. The read halts 3 residues ahead of the CDR3 end, with the missing end drawn from the germline J gene. The chain employs TRBV7-9 and TRBJ2-5; tentative D call: TRBD2 (6 bases). The CDR3 is 15 residues long. V lost 4 bases to trimming and J lost 1 base, with 13 bases between them. Germline V CDR1 and CDR2: SEHNR, FQNEAQ (reference sequence). CDR3 bases read: TGTGCCAGCAGCTCACCTCCGGGACTCCAAGAGACC. Translation gives CASSSPPGLQET. The complete CDR3 sequence is CASSSPPGLQETQYF.

Points on this clone: The CDR3 extends 3 residues past the end of the read, so its final part is completed from the germline J gene. This chain uses TRBV7-2 with TRBJ1-2, with 7 positions matching TRBD1. Germline V gene lookup returns CDR1 SGHTA and CDR2 FQGNSA. The CDR3 length is 12 residues. CDR3: CASSIYRGVYTF. The CDR3 bases that were read are TGTGCCAGCAGCATCTACAGGGGAGTC.

Points on this clone: The read stops 3 residues short of the end of the CDR3; the missing end is completed from the germline J gene. V and J are TRBV18 and TRBJ2-1, with a possible D match to TRBD1 (6 bases). This CDR3 is 15 amino acids long. V gave up 6 bases and J gave up 1 base, with 13 bases separating them. Germline V gene data show CDR1 as KGHSH and CDR2 as LQKENI. Partial CDR3 DNA: TGTGCCAGCTCCCCTTTGGGGGCGTCCTACAATGAG. Residues: CASSPLGASYNE. The full CDR3 protein reads CASSPLGASYNEQFF. Looking up the rest from reference TRBV18 and TRBJ2-1 gives the full variable domain: NAGVMQNPRHLVRRRGQEARLRCSPMKGHSHVYWYRQLPEEGLKFMVYLQKENIIDESGMPKERFSAEFPKEGPSILRIQQVVRGDSAAYFCASSPLGASYNEQFFGPGTRLTVL.

In this sample, this clone turned up a few times. Read coverage stops 3 residues before the CDR3 terminus; the germline J gene supplies the remainder. This sequence joins TRBV2 and TRBJ2-5; 14 bases align to TRBD2. Looked up from germline, CDR1 is SNHLY and CDR2 is FYNNEI. Trimming took 5 bases from V and 4 from J; bases not matched to a gene: 3. The CDR3 contains 15 residues. The sequenced part of the CDR3 DNA is TGTGCCAGCAGTTCCGGACTAGCGGGAGGAGAGACC. This gives the protein CASSSGLAGGET. The full-length CDR3 reads as CASSSGLAGGETQYF.

About this clone: The CDR3 goes on 3 residues after the read ends, and that part is filled in from the germline J gene. The chain has TRBV19 and TRBJ1-2; 9 bases fit TRBD1. Germline V gene lookup returns CDR1 LNHDA and CDR2 SQIVND (reference sequence). Germline trimming cut 3 bases from V and 7 bases from J; bases unmatched to any gene: 9. This CDR3 region has 15 residues. CDR3 DNA (partial): TGTGCCAGTAGTATGCGGACAGGGGATATGGGTGGC. Its protein is CASSMRTGDMGG. The whole CDR3 reads CASSMRTGDMGGYTF.

There are many counts of this clone. The CDR3 DNA, read in part, is TGTGCCAGCAGCCCCGGACAGGGGTGGGCAGATACG. Protein product: CASSPGQGWADT. In full, the CDR3 is CASSPGQGWADTQYF. The chain recombines TRBV7-2 with TRBJ2-3; TRBD1 agrees at 9 bases. The read terminates 3 residues ahead of where the CDR3 ends, so the germline J gene completes it. The V gene end was trimmed by 5 bases and the J gene end by 4 bases; junction bases not matched to a gene: 7. Germline CDR1 reads SGHTA; CDR2 reads FQGNSA. CDR3 length: 15 residues.